Presented here are 19 T cell receptor beta chains from one specimen sequenced in a study of T cell responses to AZD1222 COVID-19 vaccine (dated by TCRdb to the early 2020s). Interpreted using the paper, the time point label stands for: baseline before first vaccination. Libraries came from the immunoSEQ multiplex PCR assay. Entries here come from immuneACCESS through TCRdb and include only in-frame sequences with V and J called. Some clones fail to appear in such tables; in the studies checked, an unresolved V gene covers under half of the shortfall, and the cause of the remainder is unknown. The sample yields around 200,000 clones; around 88% were counted once. Around 7.9% of the sample is in the top ten clones. The sample was peripheral blood, taken on day 0 of AZD1222 vaccination. These receptor sequences come from an adult in good health.

The chain couples TRBV5-1 to TRBJ1-1; D gene unclear. Trimming took 4 bases from V and 0 from J, leaving 10 bases between them. Germline V lookup: CDR1 SGHRS, CDR2 YFSETQ. CDR3 length equals 14 residues. The CDR3 DNA reads TGCGCCAGCAGCGACGGGGAGATGAACACTGAAGCTTTCTTT. Translating gives CASSDGEMNTEAFF.

V gene TRBV7-6 combines with J gene TRBJ2-5; 10 bases are a match to TRBD1. J lost 4 bases, V lost 5 bases, and 4 bases had no gene match. The germline V gene encodes CDR1 SGHVS and CDR2 FNYEAQ. The CDR3 covers 14 residues. Written as DNA, the CDR3 is TGTGCCAGCAGCCCCCGGACAGGGGGAGAGACCCAGTACTTC. This codes for CASSPRTGGETQYF.

The rearrangement links TRBV5-4 to TRBJ2-7, with 7 bases matching TRBD1. After removal of 3 bases from V and 6 bases from J, the junction contained 9 bases not matched to a gene. CDR1 and CDR2 (germline): SGHNT, YYREEE (reference sequence). This CDR3 contains 14 residues. Here the CDR3 DNA reads TGTGCCAGCAGCTCCCGGGTAACAGGGGTCGAGCAGTACTTC. The encoded protein is CASSSRVTGVEQYF. The whole variable domain, filled in from reference TRBV5-4 and TRBJ2-7, reads ETGVTQSPTHLIKTRGQQVTLRCSSQSGHNTVSWYQQALGQGPQFIFQYYREEENGRGNFPPRFSGLQFPNYSSELNVNALELDDSALYLCASSSRVTGVEQYFGPGTRLTVT.

This clone was counted once. This chain links TRBV7-7 with TRBJ2-3; 10 bases are shared with TRBD2. Germline V CDR1 and CDR2: SSHAT, FNYEAQ (reference sequence). This CDR3 has 18 amino acids. The V gene end was trimmed by 5 bases and the J gene end by 7 bases; junction bases not matched to a gene: 18. The CDR3 DNA is TGTGCCAGCAGCCCCCAAGGACTAGCGGCACGGGGAAGCCATACGCAGTATTTT. It yields the protein CASSPQGLAARGSHTQYF.

The gene calls are TRBV11-2 and TRBJ2-3; possibly TRBD2 for D (6 bases). Germline assignment: CDR1 SGHAT and CDR2 FQNNGV. V lost 2 bases and J 8 bases, leaving 17 bases between the germline ends. CDR3 length: 15 amino acids. CDR3 nucleotides: TGTGCCAGCAGCTTATACGGATCCTACGGGGGTACGCAGTATTTT. This codes for CASSLYGSYGGTQYF.

The genes are TRBV12-3 or TRBV12-4 and TRBJ2-1, with D possibly TRBD1 on 6 matching bases. The CDR3 runs to 12 residues. V lost 6 bases, J lost 10 bases, and 13 bases lay in between. The CDR3 reads CASSRTEGEQFF. The CDR3, as DNA: TGTGCCAGCAGCAGGACAGAAGGGGAGCAGTTCTTC.

The rearrangement links TRBV11-2 to TRBJ2-3; either TRBD1 or TRBD2 may supply D (6 bases each). CDR1 SGHAT and CDR2 FQNNGV come from the germline V gene. V lost 0 bases, J lost 6 bases, and 13 bases lay in between. The CDR3 loop spans 15 amino acids. Here the CDR3 reads CASSLDGGRGDTQYF. CDR3 DNA: TGTGCCAGCAGCTTAGACGGGGGCCGGGGGGATACGCAGTATTTT. The full variable domain, in which reference TRBV11-2 and TRBJ2-3 provide the parts outside the CDR3, is EAGVAQSPRYKIIEKRQSVAFWCNPISGHATLYWYQQILGQGPKLLIQFQNNGVVDDSQLPKDRFSAERLKGVDSTLKIQPAKLEDSAVYLCASSLDGGRGDTQYFGPGTRLTVL.

The count of this clone is one. This rearrangement joins TRBV18 to TRBJ1-4; 7 positions match TRBD1. The germline V gene encodes CDR1 KGHSH and CDR2 LQKENI. The CDR3 runs 15 residues. J lost 5 bases, V lost 0 bases, and 3 bases had no gene match. CDR3 DNA: TGTGCCAGCTCACCACCCGGGACAGCGAATGAAAAACTGTTTTTT. It codes for CASSPPGTANEKLFF. Drawing the rest from reference TRBV18 and TRBJ1-4, the complete variable domain is NAGVMQNPRHLVRRRGQEARLRCSPMKGHSHVYWYRQLPEEGLKFMVYLQKENIIDESGMPKERFSAEFPKEGPSILRIQQVVRGDSAAYFCASSPPGTANEKLFFGSGTQLSVL.

This clone came up once. The chain has TRBV25-1 and TRBJ2-3, with D uncertain. The length of the CDR3 is 15 residues. V lost 1 base and J lost 3, with 11 bases in between. The V gene's germline CDR1 is MGHDK and CDR2 SYGVNS. CDR3 sequence (DNA): TGTGCCAGCAGTGAATCGACAAGGGAAACAGATACGCAGTATTTT. Protein product: CASSESTRETDTQYF.

DNA for the CDR3: TGTGCCAGCAGCGTAGAAATAGCGGGGGGGAATGAGCAGTTCTTC. Translated, it gives CASSVEIAGGNEQFF. The chain recombines TRBV9 with TRBJ2-1, with 11 nucleotides matching TRBD2. In germline, CDR1 is SGDLS, CDR2 YYNGEE. This CDR3 is built from 15 residues. With 0 bases clipped from V and 7 bases from J, the junction kept 3 bases outside the gene matches.

The rearrangement joins TRBV6-2 or TRBV6-3 to TRBJ2-7; no clear D. Germline V lookup: CDR1 MNHEY, CDR2 SVGEGT. Trimming cost V 2 bases and J 3 bases, with 17 bases left between them. This CDR3 contains 16 residues. As DNA, the CDR3 is TGTGCCAGCAGTTACACTCGGCTACCATTGAACTACGAGCAGTACTTC. Translated: CASSYTRLPLNYEQYF.

The chain is built from TRBV5-8 and TRBJ2-7; 8 bases are a match to TRBD2. CDR3 length equals 15 residues. Germline CDR1 is SGHTS and CDR2 is YDEGEE. Trimming cost V 4 bases and J 7 bases; bases outside gene matches: 13. Here the CDR3 DNA reads TGTGCCAGCAGCCAAACGGGAGGGGCCACGAGGGAGCAGTACTTC. Translating gives CASSQTGGATREQYF.

Remarks on this clone: One junction end does not reproduce the germline sequence, and a read error may be involved. The chain joins TRBV6-2 or TRBV6-3 to TRBJ1-2; 7 nucleotides align to TRBD1. Germline lookup yields CDR1 MNHEY and CDR2 SVGEGT. This CDR3 has 16 residues. Here the CDR3 DNA reads TGTGCCAGCAATTACGGGGCCCCCGACAGGGCCAATGGCTACACCTTC. This sequence encodes CASNYGAPDRANGYTF.

CDR3 protein: CASSLHGPGGSTDTQYF. Here the CDR3 DNA reads TGTGCCAGCAGCTTACATGGGCCAGGGGGGAGCACAGATACGCAGTATTTT. The chain joins TRBV7-3 to TRBJ2-3; tentatively, D is TRBD1 (7 bases). Germline assignment: CDR1 SGHTA and CDR2 FQGTGA. The CDR3 covers 17 residues. Between the trimmed V and J ends, which lost 2 bases and 0 bases, there was a span of 15 bases.

This chain connects TRBV20-1 to TRBJ2-3, with D possibly matching TRBD1 (6 bases). Germline V gene lookup returns CDR1 DFQATT and CDR2 SNEGSKA (reference sequence). CDR3 size: 15 residues. Trimming cost V 3 bases and J 2 bases, with 15 bases left between them. CDR3 protein: CSASSGAQLTDTQYF. The CDR3 DNA is TGCAGTGCTAGTTCAGGGGCTCAACTCACAGATACGCAGTATTTT.

This chain joins TRBV28 and TRBJ2-7, with unresolved D. Per the germline V gene, CDR1 is MDHEN and CDR2 is SYDVKM. Between the trimmed V and J ends, which lost 5 bases and 2 bases, there was a span of 10 bases. The CDR3 has 13 amino acids. As DNA, the CDR3 is TGTGCCAGCAGTCGGAATTCCGCCTACGAGCAGTACTTC. It codes for CASSRNSAYEQYF.

The chain couples TRBV2 to TRBJ1-2, with TRBD1 matching over 7 bases. V lost 3 bases to trimming and J lost 8 bases; unmatched junction nucleotides: 12. The germline gives CDR1 SNHLY, CDR2 FYNNEI. The CDR3 length is 15 residues. This chain's CDR3 is CASSDRMTGSGGYTF. CDR3 DNA: TGTGCCAGCAGTGATCGGATGACAGGGTCAGGCGGCTACACCTTC.

The chain is built from TRBV11-2 and TRBJ2-2, with 11 bases that match TRBD2. The germline gives CDR1 SGHAT, CDR2 FQNNGV. V shed 5 bases, J shed 8 bases, and the junction held 10 bases outside the gene matches. The length of the CDR3 is 16 residues. CDR3 bases: TGTGCCAGCAGCCCGCGGGTAGCGGGGGGGATGGGGGAGCTGTTTTTT. This gives the protein CASSPRVAGGMGELFF. Based on the CDR3 plus reference TRBV11-2 and TRBJ2-2, the full variable domain is EAGVAQSPRYKIIEKRQSVAFWCNPISGHATLYWYQQILGQGPKLLIQFQNNGVVDDSQLPKDRFSAERLKGVDSTLKIQPAKLEDSAVYLCASSPRVAGGMGELFFGEGSRLTVL.

The chain joins TRBV27 to TRBJ2-6, with no clear D. The CDR3 extends over 17 amino acids. V was pared by 6 bases and J by 0 bases, with 15 bases between. CDR1 MNHEY and CDR2 SMNVEV come from the germline V gene (reference sequence). The chain's CDR3 is CASRPTFQSSGANVLTF. In nucleotides, the CDR3 is TGTGCCAGCAGGCCCACCTTTCAGAGCTCTGGGGCCAACGTCCTGACTTTC.